Listed below are T cell receptor beta chains from one sample, sequenced in a study of Graves' ophthalmopathy and Graves' hyperthyroidism. TCRdb re-called the multiplex PCR reads with MiXCR, one entry per CDR3 protein. The table includes over a million distinct CDR3 sequences, 35% to 40% detected once. Sequenced material: peripheral blood or thyroid tissue (not recorded which). The origin of the receptors is an adult man with Graves' hyperthyroidism. Both conserved end residues are part of each CDR3. The D gene is left open where the match is weak. Size tells how often a clone was seen (once, few, many) or the class of an expanded clone, and some rows leave it out.

D,size,J,V,DNA,CDR3
.,many,TRBJ2-5,TRBV7-8,TGTGCCAGCAGCTCCGGATGGAGGAGGGGGCGCGGTCCACAAGAGACCCAGTACTTC,CASSSGWRRGRGPQETQYF
.,.,TRBJ1-6,TRBV27,TGTGCCAGCACCCAGACGGGAAATTCACCCCTCCACTTT,CASTQTGNSPLHF
TRBD1,.,TRBJ1-1,TRBV4-3,TGCGCCAGCAGCGAACAGGGCGGACAGGGATGGGGAGCCAACCAAGCTTTCTTT,CASSEQGGQGWGANQAFF
.,many,TRBJ1-5,TRBV7-2,TGTGCCAGCAGCTTAATCCCCGCCGAGGTAGGGGGGAGCAATCAGCCCCAGCATTTT,CASSLIPAEVGGSNQPQHF
.,.,TRBJ2-7,TRBV6-9,TGTGCCAGCAGTTTTCGGCCTCCTGACTACTACGAGCAGTACTTC,CASSFRPPDYYEQYF
.,.,TRBJ1-1,TRBV6-5,TGTGCCATCAGTGACCCTCTTAAAAGACAGAACACTGAAGCTTTCTTT,CAISDPLKRQNTEAFF
TRBD2,.,TRBJ2-7,TRBV19,TGTGCCAGTAGTATAAGCCCCTCCAGCGGGAGCTACGAGCAGTACTTC,CASSISPSSGSYEQYF
.,once,TRBJ1-2,TRBV25-1,TGTGCCAGCAAAAGGAGGAATGGCTACACCTTC,CASKRRNGYTF
.,once,TRBJ1-5,TRBV19,TGTGCCAGTAGTATCCTAAACGTGAATCAGCCCCAGCATTTT,CASSILNVNQPQHF
TRBD2,many,TRBJ2-5,TRBV7-2,TGTGCCAGCAGCTTAGCCGGAGTAGCGGGACGAATACTCCAAGAGACCCAGTACTTC,CASSLAGVAGRILQETQYF
TRBD2,many,TRBJ2-7,TRBV5-1,TGCGCCAGCAGCTTCGGGACTAGCGGCCCACGAACACCCTACGAGCAGTACTTC,CASSFGTSGPRTPYEQYF
.,.,TRBJ2-2,TRBV29-1,TGCAGCGTTGATGGGGTCACCGGGGAGCTGTTTTTT,CSVDGVTGELFF
TRBD1,many,TRBJ1-6,TRBV6-6,TGTGCCAGCGGAAAGCTCCCGGGACAGGGTCGCTCACCCCTCCACTTT,CASGKLPGQGRSPLHF
TRBD2,many,TRBJ2-5,TRBV7-2,TGTGCCAGCAGCTCTAGCGGGGGAAAACAAGAGACCCAGTACTTC,CASSSSGGKQETQYF
TRBD1,.,TRBJ2-7,TRBV2,TGTGCCAGCTCACGCGGGACAGGGCAGGGGTACGAGCAGTACTTC,CASSRGTGQGYEQYF
.,many,TRBJ2-5,TRBV4-2,TGTGCCAGCAGCCAAGGAGCAGCGTTGTGGCAAGAGACCCAGTACTTC,CASSQGAALWQETQYF
TRBD1,.,TRBJ1-5,TRBV12-3/TRBV12-4,TGTGCCAGCAGTCCCGACAGGGCTTCGCATTTT,CASSPDRASHF
TRBD1,many,TRBJ1-1,TRBV12-3/TRBV12-4,TGTGCCAGCAGTTTAGGACCGGACAGGGGGGTTGGTGCTTTCTTT,CASSLGPDRGVGAFF
.,many,TRBJ2-7,TRBV10-3,TGTGCCATCAGACCCCTAGGAAGTTACGAGCAGTACTTC,CAIRPLGSYEQYF
.,.,TRBJ1-1,TRBV25-1,TGTGCCAGCAGTTATGGGGACGAATACACTGAAGCTTTCTTT,CASSYGDEYTEAFF
TRBD1,many,TRBJ1-5,TRBV7-8,TGTGCCAGCAGCATGACAGGGGTAGGCAATCAGCCCCAGCATTTT,CASSMTGVGNQPQHF
.,.,TRBJ2-5,TRBV11-2,TGTGCCAGCAGCTACACATGGAGGGAGACCCAGTACTTC,CASSYTWRETQYF
TRBD1,.,TRBJ1-1,TRBV4-3,TGCGCCAGCAGCCAGCAACTCCGGGACAGGGGTGTGAACACTGAAGCTTTCTTT,CASSQQLRDRGVNTEAFF
.,.,TRBJ1-5,TRBV2,TGTGCCAGCAGTGAGGGTCAGCTACAGGGTCTGCCCCAGCATTTT,CASSEGQLQGLPQHF
.,many,TRBJ1-2,TRBV6-5,TGTGCCAGCAGTTACTCGCCAGGGAAATCTAACTATGGCTACACCTTC,CASSYSPGKSNYGYTF
.,many,TRBJ2-5,TRBV24-1,TGTGCCACCAGTGATTTCACGGGGCGGGAGACCCAGTACTTC,CATSDFTGRETQYF
.,.,TRBJ1-1,TRBV15,TGTGCCACCAGTCCTGACAGAAGATTGAACACTGAAGCTTTCTTT,CATSPDRRLNTEAFF
.,.,TRBJ1-1,TRBV7-9,TGTGCCAGCAGCCGGGACCCCTCCTCCACTGAAGCTTTCTTT,CASSRDPSSTEAFF
TRBD1,.,TRBJ1-2,TRBV3-1,TGTGCCAGCAGCCAAGTGGGGGACAGGGGGCATGGCTACACCTTC,CASSQVGDRGHGYTF
TRBD2,.,TRBJ2-7,TRBV29-1,TGCAGCGCTGAGGGACTAGCGGGAGGGGCCTACGAGCAGTACTTC,CSAEGLAGGAYEQYF
.,.,TRBJ2-7,TRBV7-2,TGTGCCAGCAGTCTAGACCTAGGATCCCTTTACGAGCAGTACTTC,CASSLDLGSLYEQYF
.,few,TRBJ2-5,TRBV5-1,TGCGCCAGCGGGGGCCTGGGGACCCAGTACTTC,CASGGLGTQYF
.,many,TRBJ1-1,TRBV5-1,TGCGCCACCCGAGAGGATATGAACACTGAAGCTTTCTTT,CATREDMNTEAFF
.,.,TRBJ1-5,TRBV20-1,TGCAGTGCCTGGATGGCGGGATTTAATCAGCCCCAGCATTTT,CSAWMAGFNQPQHF
TRBD1,few,TRBJ1-6,TRBV11-2,TGTGCCAGCAGCTTAGGACCGGGACAGGGGGCGACGATATGGAATTCACCCCTCCACTTT,CASSLGPGQGATIWNSPLHF
TRBD1,many,TRBJ2-7,TRBV2,TGTGCCAGCAAGCGACAGGGGGACTACGAGCAGTACTTC,CASKRQGDYEQYF
.,.,TRBJ1-2,TRBV6-2/TRBV6-3,TGTGCCATCGGAGATAAAGTGGATGGCTACACCTTC,CAIGDKVDGYTF
.,many,TRBJ1-5,TRBV24-1,TGTGCCACCAGCCCGGCCGGGTATAGCAATCAGCCCCAGCATTTT,CATSPAGYSNQPQHF
TRBD2,few,TRBJ2-7,TRBV14,TGTGCCAGCAGCCAAGAGGCGGGAGGGATATACGAGCAGTACTTC,CASSQEAGGIYEQYF
TRBD1,.,TRBJ1-2,TRBV7-2,TGTGCCAGCAGCTTAGAGGCAGGGGGTTCCTACTATGGCTACACCTTC,CASSLEAGGSYYGYTF
.,many,TRBJ1-2,TRBV10-3,TGTGCCATCAGTTCCGGGGGCGCGGACTATGGCTACACCTTC,CAISSGGADYGYTF
.,.,TRBJ2-2,TRBV24-1,TGTGCCACCAGTGAGGGGACTTACACCGGGGAGCTGTTTTTT,CATSEGTYTGELFF
.,many,TRBJ1-1,TRBV14,TGTGCCAGCAGCCAAACACAAGGGGAGAACACTGAAGCTTTCTTT,CASSQTQGENTEAFF
.,few,TRBJ2-5,TRBV5-6,TGTGCCGTATCCCGGGACCAAGAGACCCAGTACTTC,CAVSRDQETQYF
.,.,TRBJ2-5,TRBV4-3,TGCGCCAGCAGCCAAACCCCAGGGCTAGGACCAGAGACCCAGTACTTC,CASSQTPGLGPETQYF
.,many,TRBJ2-7,TRBV5-1,TGCGCCAGCAGCTTGGAAGGCGGGGCACTCTACGAGCAGTACTTC,CASSLEGGALYEQYF
.,few,TRBJ2-5,TRBV14,TGTGCCAGCAGCCAAGAGGCCCCTTCTAGAGTACAAGAGACCCAGTACTTC,CASSQEAPSRVQETQYF
.,.,TRBJ1-5,TRBV6-4,TGTGCCAGCAGTGCCGTGCCGGAACAGAGAAATCAGCCCCAGCATTTT,CASSAVPEQRNQPQHF
TRBD2,.,TRBJ2-2,TRBV2,TGTGCCAGCGGACGGACTCGGGGGGGCGGGGAGCTGTTTTTT,CASGRTRGGGELFF
TRBD1,many,TRBJ1-2,TRBV9,TGTGCCAGCAGCGTAGATGGGACAGACACCTATGGCTACACCTTC,CASSVDGTDTYGYTF
.,.,TRBJ2-2,TRBV7-3,TGTGCCAGCAGCCTCCAGGGGAGATCTACCGGGGAGCTGTTTTTT,CASSLQGRSTGELFF
TRBD1,many,TRBJ1-2,TRBV5-1,TGCGCCAGCAGCTTGTCGGGACAGGACTATGGCTACACCTTC,CASSLSGQDYGYTF
.,.,TRBJ1-3,TRBV5-1,TGCGCCAGCAGCTTGGCCGTTGGAGGGGTGAACACCATATATTTT,CASSLAVGGVNTIYF
TRBD2,.,TRBJ2-2,TRBV20-1,TGCAGTGCTAGGCTAGCGGGAGCGGTCGGGGAGCTGTTTTTT,CSARLAGAVGELFF